Sequencing of this TCR beta chain was carried out in a study of control samples from healthy donors and cancer patients. Sequenced by immunoSEQ multiplex PCR; TCRdb stores in-frame clones only, minus some. Here the sample spans some 130,000 clones, around nine tenths being singletons. Germline CDR1 LGHDT, CDR2 YNNKEL (reference sequence). Trimming cost V 3 bases and J 3 bases, with 14 bases left between them. The CDR3 extends over 15 amino acids. The receptor's source is a young man in good health. The material sequenced was blood. This sequence joins TRBV3-1 (or the pseudogene TRBV3-2) and TRBJ1-2; a possible D gene is TRBD1 (5 bases). The CDR3 sequence: CASSQGTLVHYGYTF. As DNA, the CDR3 is TGTGCCAGCAGCCAGGGGACCCTTGTCCACTATGGCTACACCTTC.